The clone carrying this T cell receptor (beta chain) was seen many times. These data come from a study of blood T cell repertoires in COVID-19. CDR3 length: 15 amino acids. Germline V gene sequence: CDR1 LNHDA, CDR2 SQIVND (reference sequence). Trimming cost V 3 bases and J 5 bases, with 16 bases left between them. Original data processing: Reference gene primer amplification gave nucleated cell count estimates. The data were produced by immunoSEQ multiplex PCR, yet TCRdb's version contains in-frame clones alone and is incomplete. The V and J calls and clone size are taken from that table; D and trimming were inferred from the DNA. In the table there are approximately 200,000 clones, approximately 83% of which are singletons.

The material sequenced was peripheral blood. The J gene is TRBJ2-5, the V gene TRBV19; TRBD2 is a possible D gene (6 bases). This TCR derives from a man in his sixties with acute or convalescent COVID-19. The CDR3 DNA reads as TGTGCCAGTAGTATCGGTGGAGGGGCGGTCGAGACCCAGTACTTC. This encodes CASSIGGGAVETQYF.